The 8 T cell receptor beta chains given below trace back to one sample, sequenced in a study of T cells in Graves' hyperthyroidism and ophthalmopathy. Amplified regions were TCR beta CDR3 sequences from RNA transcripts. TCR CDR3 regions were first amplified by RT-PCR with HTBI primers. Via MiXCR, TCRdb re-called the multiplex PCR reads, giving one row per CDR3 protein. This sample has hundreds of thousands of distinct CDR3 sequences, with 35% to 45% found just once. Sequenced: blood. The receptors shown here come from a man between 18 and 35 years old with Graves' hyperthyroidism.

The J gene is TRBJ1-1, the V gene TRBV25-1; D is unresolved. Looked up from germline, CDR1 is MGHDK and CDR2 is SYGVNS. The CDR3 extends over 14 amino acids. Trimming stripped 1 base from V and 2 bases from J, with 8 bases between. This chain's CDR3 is CASSELADNTEAFF. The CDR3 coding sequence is TGTGCCAGCAGTGAATTAGCAGATAACACTGAAGCTTTCTTT.

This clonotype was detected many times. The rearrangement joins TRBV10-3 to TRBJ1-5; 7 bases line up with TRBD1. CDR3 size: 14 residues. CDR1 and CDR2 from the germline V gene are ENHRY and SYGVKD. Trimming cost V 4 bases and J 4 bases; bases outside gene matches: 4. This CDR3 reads CAISGGTENQPQHF. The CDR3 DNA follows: TGTGCCATCAGTGGAGGGACAGAAAATCAGCCCCAGCATTTT.

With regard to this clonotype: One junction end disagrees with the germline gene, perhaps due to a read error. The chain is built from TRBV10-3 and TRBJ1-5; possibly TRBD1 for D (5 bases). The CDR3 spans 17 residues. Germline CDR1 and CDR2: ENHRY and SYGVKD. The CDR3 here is CAISESGGGGSNQLQHF. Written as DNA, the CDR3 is TGTGCCATCAGTGAGTCCGGGGGGGGAGGTAGCAATCAGCTCCAGCATTTT.

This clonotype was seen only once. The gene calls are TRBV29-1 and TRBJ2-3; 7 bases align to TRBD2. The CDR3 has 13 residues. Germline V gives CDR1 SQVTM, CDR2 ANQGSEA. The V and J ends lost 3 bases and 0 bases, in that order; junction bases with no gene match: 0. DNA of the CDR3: TGCAGCGTTGATAGCGGGAGCACAGATACGCAGTATTTT. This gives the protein CSVDSGSTDTQYF.

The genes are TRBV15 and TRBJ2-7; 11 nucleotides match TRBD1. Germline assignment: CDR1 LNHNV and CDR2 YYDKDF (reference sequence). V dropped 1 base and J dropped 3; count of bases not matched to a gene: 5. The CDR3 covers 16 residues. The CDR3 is CATSRAGTGGSYEQYF. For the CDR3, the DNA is TGTGCCACCAGCAGAGCGGGGACAGGGGGAAGCTACGAGCAGTACTTC.

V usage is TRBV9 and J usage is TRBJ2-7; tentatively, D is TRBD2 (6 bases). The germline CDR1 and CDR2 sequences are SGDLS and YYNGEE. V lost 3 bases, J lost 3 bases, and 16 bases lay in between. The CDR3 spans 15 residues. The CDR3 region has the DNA TGTGCCAGCAGCGCGTCGCGGAGGGGTAACTACGAGCAGTACTTC. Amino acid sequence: CASSASRRGNYEQYF.

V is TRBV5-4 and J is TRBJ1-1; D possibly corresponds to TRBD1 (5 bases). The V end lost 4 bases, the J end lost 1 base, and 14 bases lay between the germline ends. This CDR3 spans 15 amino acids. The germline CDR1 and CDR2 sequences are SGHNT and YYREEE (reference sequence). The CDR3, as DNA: TGTGCCAGCAGCAGGGAGGGCAGGGCGAACACTGAAGCTTTCTTT. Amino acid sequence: CASSREGRANTEAFF.

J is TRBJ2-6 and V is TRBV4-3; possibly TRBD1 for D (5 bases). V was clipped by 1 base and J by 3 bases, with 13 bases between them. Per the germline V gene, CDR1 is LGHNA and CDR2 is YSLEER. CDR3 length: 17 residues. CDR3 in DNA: TGCGCCAGCAGCCAAGGTTTCCAGGGTGGTGGGGCCAACGTCCTGACTTTC. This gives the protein CASSQGFQGGGANVLTF.